A selection of T cell receptor beta chains follows, all from one sample in a study of blood T cell repertoires in COVID-19. Here immunoSEQ multiplex PCR was the method, and the copy in TCRdb shows in-frame clones only, minus some. The repertoire includes roughly 80,000 clones, approximately 88% of them detected once, and roughly 5% sits in the top ten. Specimen: peripheral blood. These receptors originate from a man aged 50 to 59 with active COVID-19. Both conserved end residues are part of each CDR3. A D gene is named only where the DNA matches it firmly. Only some rows state a clone size, as once, few, many or a class for expanded clones.

. | . | TRBJ2-7 | TRBV28 | CASSPLEVMVTYEQYF | TGTGCCAGCAGTCCCCTTGAGGTGATGGTGACCTACGAGCAGTACTTC
TRBD1 | once | TRBJ2-7 | TRBV6-5 | CATSWTGSYEQYF | TGTGCCACCAGTTGGACAGGAAGCTACGAGCAGTACTTC
TRBD1 | once | TRBJ1-2 | TRBV14 | CASSARQGQDGYTF | TGTGCCAGCAGTGCTAGACAGGGCCAGGATGGCTACACCTTC
. | . | TRBJ1-1 | TRBV4-2 | CASSQQNTEAFF | TGTGCCAGCAGCCAACAGAACACTGAAGCTTTCTTT
. | . | TRBJ1-5 | TRBV9 | CASSPGDDSNQPQHF | TGTGCCAGCAGCCCAGGGGACGATAGCAATCAGCCCCAGCATTTT
TRBD1 | . | TRBJ2-7 | TRBV9 | CASSVGQGNYEQYF | TGTGCCAGCAGCGTAGGACAGGGGAACTACGAGCAGTACTTC
. | . | TRBJ1-1 | TRBV25-1 | CASSPQNTEAFF | TGTGCCAGCAGTCCACAGAACACTGAAGCTTTCTTT
TRBD2 | . | TRBJ2-7 | TRBV6-2/TRBV6-3 | CASSTGTSGLYEQYF | TGTGCCAGCAGTACCGGGACTAGCGGCTTGTACGAGCAGTACTTC
TRBD1 | . | TRBJ1-5 | TRBV11-2 | CASSPGTGEGQPQHF | TGTGCCAGCAGCCCCGGGACAGGGGAAGGGCAGCCCCAGCATTTT
. | . | TRBJ2-1 | TRBV19 | CASSIVMRAPISSYNEQFF | TGTGCCAGTAGTATAGTTATGAGGGCACCTATAAGCTCCTACAATGAGCAGTTCTTC
. | . | TRBJ2-7 | TRBV6-5 | CASSSGSHEQYF | TGTGCCAGCAGTTCGGGAAGCCACGAGCAGTACTTC
TRBD2 | once | TRBJ2-1 | TRBV24-1 | CATSSLAGGSYNEQFF | TGTGCCACCAGCTCCTTAGCGGGGGGTTCCTACAATGAGCAGTTCTTC
. | few | TRBJ2-4 | TRBV28 | CASSPRGLAKNIQYF | TGTGCCAGCAGCCCCAGGGGTCTAGCCAAAAACATTCAGTACTTC
TRBD2 | . | TRBJ2-5 | TRBV30 | CAWTASGKSRETQYF | TGTGCCTGGACTGCTAGCGGGAAGAGCAGAGAGACCCAGTACTTC
. | . | TRBJ2-5 | TRBV30 | CAWSVSQETQYF | TGTGCCTGGAGTGTTTCACAGGAGACCCAGTACTTC
TRBD2 | . | TRBJ2-5 | TRBV2 | CASSESGTSATLIETQYF | TGTGCCAGCAGTGAAAGTGGGACTAGCGCAACACTGATTGAGACCCAGTACTTC
. | few | TRBJ1-2 | TRBV19 | CASSIESEGLAGYTF | TGTGCCAGTAGTATAGAGAGCGAGGGTCTGGCTGGCTACACCTTC
TRBD1 | . | TRBJ2-7 | TRBV2 | CASSERRDSTYEQYF | TGTGCCAGCAGTGAACGAAGGGACAGCACGTACGAGCAGTACTTC
TRBD1 | . | TRBJ1-1 | TRBV7-9 | CASSATGQGPFGGAFF | TGTGCCAGCAGCGCCACTGGACAGGGGCCATTCGGTGGGGCTTTCTTT
TRBD1 | . | TRBJ2-5 | TRBV20-1 | CSASGQGRETQYF | TGCAGTGCTAGTGGACAGGGGAGGGAGACCCAGTACTTC
. | . | TRBJ2-5 | TRBV7-3 | CASTSLVGETQYF | TGTGCCAGCACGTCCCTAGTCGGGGAGACCCAGTACTTC
TRBD1 | . | TRBJ2-7 | TRBV28 | CASDPGQAGSYEQYF | TGTGCCAGCGACCCGGGACAGGCTGGATCCTACGAGCAGTACTTC
TRBD1 | . | TRBJ2-7 | TRBV5-1 | CASSWTRDSYEQYF | TGCGCCAGCAGCTGGACCCGGGACAGCTACGAGCAGTACTTC
. | . | TRBJ1-3 | TRBV7-9 | CASSLGQTLSGNTIYF | TGTGCCAGCAGCTTAGGACAGACTCTCTCTGGAAACACCATATATTTT
. | once | TRBJ1-2 | TRBV29-1 | CSVERGGYGYTF | TGCAGCGTTGAAAGGGGGGGCTATGGCTACACCTTC
. | once | TRBJ1-1 | TRBV5-1 | CASSLAGGPLNTEAFF | TGCGCCAGCAGCTTGGCCGGGGGGCCCTTGAACACTGAAGCTTTCTTT
. | few | TRBJ1-2 | TRBV5-1 | CASSLEGPDGYTF | TGCGCCAGCAGCTTGGAGGGGCCGGATGGCTACACCTTC
TRBD1 | . | TRBJ1-2 | TRBV28 | CASSSPGQGAHGYTF | TGTGCCAGCAGTTCTCCGGGACAGGGGGCGCATGGCTACACCTTC
. | . | TRBJ2-1 | TRBV12-3/TRBV12-4 | CASSLGGDEQFF | TGTGCCAGCAGTTTAGGGGGGGATGAGCAGTTCTTC
. | once | TRBJ2-5 | TRBV7-3 | CASSRDRQETQYF | TGTGCCAGCAGCCGCGACAGGCAAGAGACCCAGTACTTC
TRBD2 | . | TRBJ2-1 | TRBV27 | CASSLSGLGLAGGGNEQFF | TGTGCCAGCAGTTTATCGGGTCTGGGGCTAGCGGGAGGAGGGAATGAGCAGTTCTTC
TRBD1 | few | TRBJ1-3 | TRBV7-9 | CASSRQGQGVTIYF | TGTGCCAGCAGCCGACAGGGACAGGGGGTCACCATATATTTT
TRBD1 | . | TRBJ1-5 | TRBV28 | CASRQPPGGYSNQPQHF | TGTGCCAGCCGCCAACCTCCAGGGGGATATAGCAATCAGCCCCAGCATTTT
TRBD2 | . | TRBJ2-3 | TRBV10-3 | CAISKTGGRTDTQYF | TGTGCCATCAGCAAAACGGGGGGGCGGACAGATACGCAGTATTTT
TRBD2 | . | TRBJ2-1 | TRBV18 | CASSPKGSSGIYNEQFF | TGTGCCAGCTCCCCGAAGGGGAGTAGCGGGATCTACAATGAGCAGTTCTTC
. | few | TRBJ2-7 | TRBV2 | CASTVGPEQYF | TGTGCCAGCACCGTGGGGCCTGAGCAGTACTTC
. | . | TRBJ2-3 | TRBV9 | CASSLGAAGTDTQYF | TGTGCCAGCAGCCTTGGGGCCGCCGGCACAGATACGCAGTATTTT
. | . | TRBJ1-1 | TRBV5-4 | CASSLNHEPGKWNTEAFF | TGTGCCAGCAGCTTAAACCACGAACCAGGGAAATGGAACACTGAAGCTTTCTTT
TRBD1 | . | TRBJ1-2 | TRBV7-3 | CASSPSRDRVYGYTF | TGTGCCAGCAGCCCATCCCGGGACAGGGTCTATGGCTACACCTTC
. | . | TRBJ2-3 | TRBV7-7 | CASSLGQSTDTQYF | TGTGCTAGCAGCTTAGGGCAGAGCACAGATACGCAGTATTTT
TRBD1 | . | TRBJ1-2 | TRBV6-5 | CASSIGQEGMGGYTF | TGTGCCAGCAGCATCGGACAGGAGGGGATGGGGGGCTACACCTTC
TRBD1 | . | TRBJ2-7 | TRBV5-4 | CASSPPVGTVGSEQYF | TGTGCCAGCAGCCCCCCCGTGGGGACAGTCGGTAGCGAGCAGTACTTC
TRBD1 | . | TRBJ2-3 | TRBV6-1 | CASSEDRGRTDTQYF | TGTGCCAGCAGTGAGGACAGGGGAAGAACAGATACGCAGTATTTT
. | . | TRBJ1-3 | TRBV27 | CASSPLPQGLSGNTIYF | TGTGCCAGCAGCCCACTACCACAGGGCCTCTCTGGAAACACCATATATTTT
TRBD1 | . | TRBJ1-5 | TRBV6-6 | CASSAQGDQPQHF | TGTGCCAGCAGCGCCCAGGGGGATCAGCCCCAGCATTTT
TRBD1 | . | TRBJ2-6 | TRBV19 | CASSNLRQGASGANVLTF | TGTGCCAGTAGTAATCTTCGGCAGGGGGCGTCTGGGGCCAACGTCCTGACTTTC
TRBD1 | . | TRBJ2-1 | TRBV29-1 | CSVERDRGYNEQFF | TGCAGCGTTGAAAGAGACAGGGGATACAATGAGCAGTTCTTC
TRBD1 | . | TRBJ1-2 | TRBV19 | CASSWGQNYGYTF | TGTGCCAGTAGTTGGGGACAGAACTATGGCTACACCTTC
TRBD1 | . | TRBJ1-2 | TRBV5-1 | CASSRDRENYGYTF | TGCGCCAGCAGCCGGGACAGGGAGAACTATGGCTACACCTTC
TRBD1 | few | TRBJ1-4 | TRBV28 | CASSTRQGLNEKLFF | TGTGCCAGCAGCACAAGACAGGGCCTTAATGAAAAACTGTTTTTT
. | once | TRBJ1-3 | TRBV4-3 | CASSQGVDREDTIYF | TGCGCCAGCAGCCAAGGGGTGGATAGGGAGGACACCATATATTTT
. | . | TRBJ2-7 | TRBV4-3 | CASSPAGAGYEQYF | TGCGCCAGCAGCCCGGCCGGAGCAGGGTACGAGCAGTACTTC
TRBD1 | . | TRBJ2-5 | TRBV7-6 | CASSLARTGRETQYF | TGTGCCAGCAGCTTAGCTCGGACAGGGCGGGAGACCCAGTACTTC
TRBD1 | . | TRBJ2-1 | TRBV28 | CASSLGAGQGYNEQFF | TGTGCCAGCAGTTTAGGGGCCGGACAGGGCTACAATGAGCAGTTCTTC
TRBD1 | once | TRBJ1-4 | TRBV2 | CASRDRNEKLFF | TGTGCCAGCCGGGACAGAAATGAAAAACTGTTTTTT
TRBD1 | few | TRBJ1-5 | TRBV4-2 | CASSQVLNRGISNQPQHF | TGTGCCAGCAGCCAAGTCCTAAACAGGGGGATTAGCAATCAGCCCCAGCATTTT
. | . | TRBJ1-6 | TRBV2 | CASTGQDNYNSPLHF | TGTGCCAGCACGGGCCAGGACAACTATAATTCACCCCTCCACTTT
. | . | TRBJ1-2 | TRBV28 | CASSLGETGNYGYTF | TGTGCCAGCAGTTTAGGGGAAACAGGGAACTATGGCTACACCTTC
. | once | TRBJ2-1 | TRBV27 | CASRLLGANNEQFF | TGTGCCAGCAGGCTTCTGGGGGCTAACAATGAGCAGTTCTTC